The rows below give T cell receptor beta chains drawn from one sample of a study of response to subunit inactivated influenza vaccine. TCRdb passed the RT-PCR reads through MiXCR, listing each CDR3 protein once. The repertoire includes hundreds of thousands of distinct CDR3 sequences, 10% to 15% of them detected once, and approximately 14% sits in the top ten. The sample in question was PBMCs from blood, obtained more than 35 days after vaccination. These receptors originate from a man aged 50-59 years who received an inactivated influenza vaccine. Each CDR3 is given with its conserved first and last residue. Each record gives: clone size, V gene, D gene, J gene, CDR3 DNA, CDR3 protein. D genes are given only for firm matches. Clone size appears in some rows only: once, few, many, or a class for an expanded clone.

many	TRBV24-1	TRBD1	TRBJ2-5	TGTGCCACCAGTGATATCCAGGGGGCGGGAGAGACCCAGTACTTC	CATSDIQGAGETQYF
few	TRBV12-3/TRBV12-4	NA	TRBJ2-2	TGTGCCACCGAACGGGACACAAACACCGGGGAGCTGTTTTTT	CATERDTNTGELFF
NA	TRBV3-1	TRBD1	TRBJ1-1	TGTGCCAGCAGCCAAGGGGGACAGTCCTTTCCTGAAGCTTTCTTT	CASSQGGQSFPEAFF
many	TRBV12-3/TRBV12-4	TRBD2	TRBJ2-1	TGTGCCAGCAGCAGACTAGCGGGGGAGCAGTTCTTC	CASSRLAGEQFF
few	TRBV11-2	NA	TRBJ2-5	TGTGCCAGCAGCTCCAGAGCTGCCGGTAGTCCAGAGACCCAGTACTTC	CASSSRAAGSPETQYF
NA	TRBV29-1	NA	TRBJ2-5	TGCAGCGTTGACAGGTTTGGAGAGACCCAGTACTTC	CSVDRFGETQYF
few	TRBV6-5	NA	TRBJ2-7	TGTGCCAGCAGTACTATTAACTACGAGCAGTACTTC	CASSTINYEQYF
many	TRBV20-1	TRBD2	TRBJ2-1	TGCAGTGCAGGGGCCTATGTGCGGGAGATACCCCGTGAGCAGTTCTTC	CSAGAYVREIPREQFF
NA	TRBV11-1	NA	TRBJ2-7	TGTGCCAGCAGCTCTAGCGGCACCTCTGACAGGGGACCCTCCTACGAGCAGTACTTC	CASSSSGTSDRGPSYEQYF
NA	TRBV20-1	TRBD1	TRBJ2-7	TGCAGTGCTGCCTCTCGACAGGGGGCGCGGGAGCAGTACTTC	CSAASRQGAREQYF
few	TRBV6-1	NA	TRBJ2-3	TGTGCCAGCACCAGGGGGGGCCTTGGCACAGATACGCAGTATTTT	CASTRGGLGTDTQYF
many	TRBV28	TRBD2	TRBJ2-7	TGTGCCAGCAGCTCTTTCGGCGGGAGACAAGGCGAGCAGTACTTC	CASSSFGGRQGEQYF
NA	TRBV10-3	NA	TRBJ2-3	TGTGCCATCACTCAGGGTAAAAACGCAGATACGCAGTATTTT	CAITQGKNADTQYF
few	TRBV4-3	NA	TRBJ2-1	TGCGCCAGCAGCCACACGGGGGTTTTCAGTGAGCAGTTCTTC	CASSHTGVFSEQFF
many	TRBV20-1	NA	TRBJ1-1	TGCAGTGCGTATCAGCCCGGGGGCAGACGGAACACTGAAGCTTTCTTT	CSAYQPGGRRNTEAFF
NA	TRBV15	NA	TRBJ2-7	TGTGCCACCAGCAGAGATAGAACGGCTCCCTCCTACGAGCAGTACTTC	CATSRDRTAPSYEQYF
NA	TRBV7-2	NA	TRBJ2-7	TGTGCCAGCAGCTCCACCCCCCGGGTTGGAGAGCAGTACTTC	CASSSTPRVGEQYF
NA	TRBV20-1	TRBD2	TRBJ2-7	TGCAGTGCTACAGTCGGAAGCGGGGGGTACGAGCAGTACTTC	CSATVGSGGYEQYF
NA	TRBV20-1	TRBD2	TRBJ2-5	TGCAGTGCTAGAGATGGTAGCGGGGGGCCGGAGACCCAGTACTTC	CSARDGSGGPETQYF
NA	TRBV6-1	TRBD2	TRBJ2-3	TGTGCCAGCAACCCGATCGGGGGGGGAACCACAGATACGCAGTATTTT	CASNPIGGGTTDTQYF
few	TRBV20-1	TRBD2	TRBJ2-7	TGCAGTGCTAGAGTCCTAGCGGGAGGCACCTACGAGCAGTACTTC	CSARVLAGGTYEQYF
NA	TRBV10-3	TRBD1	TRBJ1-6	TGTGCCATCAGTTCCGGGACAGAAGCGATACCCCTCCACTTT	CAISSGTEAIPLHF
few	TRBV27	TRBD2	TRBJ2-5	TGTGCCAGCAGTTGGGGGACTAGCGGGGGCCAAGAGACCCAGTACTTC	CASSWGTSGGQETQYF
NA	TRBV7-2	NA	TRBJ2-2	TGTGCCAGCAGCAAGGTGTCGTACACCGGGGAGCTGTTTTTT	CASSKVSYTGELFF
few	TRBV7-9	NA	TRBJ2-2	TGTGCCAGCAGCCAAGAAATGGGGGCGAACACCGGGGAGCTGTTTTTT	CASSQEMGANTGELFF
few	TRBV18	NA	TRBJ2-7	TGTGCCAGCTCACCCGGACATCTCGGTATGACGGAGCAGTACTTC	CASSPGHLGMTEQYF
NA	TRBV3-1	NA	TRBJ2-5	TGTGCCAGCATCCAGGGGGCGGGGGGCATGGAGACCCAGTACTTC	CASIQGAGGMETQYF
NA	TRBV5-5	NA	TRBJ2-1	TGTGCCAGCAGCTTGCAAGGAGAGGCCTACAATGAGCAGTTCTTC	CASSLQGEAYNEQFF
NA	TRBV13	NA	TRBJ2-3	TGTGCCAGCAGATCCTCGTTGGGGGGCAGCGCTTCCTTCACAGATACGCAGTATTTT	CASRSSLGGSASFTDTQYF
few	TRBV6-2/TRBV6-3	TRBD2	TRBJ2-3	TGTGCCAGCAGTTACCACCTAGCGGAGGCCCCACCCTATACGCAGTATTTT	CASSYHLAEAPPYTQYF
many	TRBV4-3	NA	TRBJ1-2	TGCGCCAGCAGCCAAGTGGGGTGGGGGCGGAGGAGCTACACCTTC	CASSQVGWGRRSYTF
few	TRBV11-2	NA	TRBJ1-5	TGTGCCAGCAGCTTAGATCCGGGGGAGCCCCAGCATTTT	CASSLDPGEPQHF
few	TRBV5-1	NA	TRBJ1-6	TGCGCCAGCAGCTTCGGACAGACATATTCACCCCTCCACTTT	CASSFGQTYSPLHF
few	TRBV28	NA	TRBJ2-7	TGTGCCAGCAGTAAAACAGGGCTCCACGAGCAGTACTTC	CASSKTGLHEQYF
few	TRBV4-2	TRBD1	TRBJ1-4	TGTGCCAGCAGCCAGGGGACAGGGGAAGAAAAACTGTTTTTT	CASSQGTGEEKLFF
NA	TRBV12-3/TRBV12-4	TRBD1	TRBJ2-5	TGTGCCAGCAGTCTTCGCTTCGGGACAGCGTACCAAGAGACCCAGTACTTC	CASSLRFGTAYQETQYF
many	TRBV10-3	NA	TRBJ2-2	TGTGCCATCAGTGTTCGAGACAGGAACACCGGGGAGCTGTTTTTT	CAISVRDRNTGELFF
NA	TRBV20-1	TRBD2	TRBJ2-3	TGCAGTGCTATCGGACTAGCGGGACGCGGGCAGTATTTT	CSAIGLAGRGQYF
NA	TRBV24-1	NA	TRBJ2-1	TGTGCCACCAGTGATCCTGACAGTGAGACCTACAATGAGCAGTTCTTC	CATSDPDSETYNEQFF
NA	TRBV5-5	NA	TRBJ2-2	TGTGCCAGCAGCTTGGAGGGGTCTCCCGGGGAGCTGTTTTTT	CASSLEGSPGELFF
many	TRBV27	NA	TRBJ1-1	TGTGCCAGCAGCTACATGGCGGGCGAAGCTTTCTTT	CASSYMAGEAFF
many	TRBV11-2	NA	TRBJ2-7	TGTGCCAGCATCCCAGGACCACCAAATCTCTACGAGCAGTACTTC	CASIPGPPNLYEQYF
many	TRBV29-1	TRBD2	TRBJ2-1	TGCAGCGTTGAAGCCGGACTAGCGGGACCCTACATCGATGAGCAGTTCTTC	CSVEAGLAGPYIDEQFF
few	TRBV11-2	NA	TRBJ2-1	TGTGCCAGCAGCTCAGACAGGAATTCCTACAATGAGCAGTTCTTC	CASSSDRNSYNEQFF
many	TRBV12-3/TRBV12-4	NA	TRBJ2-5	TGTGCCAGCACCTTCGGGATTCAAGAGACCCAGTACTTC	CASTFGIQETQYF
few	TRBV4-3	NA	TRBJ1-2	TGCGCCAGCAGCCAAGATTTTTCAGGCTCCAACTATGGCTACACCTTC	CASSQDFSGSNYGYTF
many	TRBV10-3	TRBD2	TRBJ2-5	TGTGCCATCGCGGGGGACTTGGAGACCCAGTACTTC	CAIAGDLETQYF
many	TRBV7-2	NA	TRBJ1-5	TGTGCCAGCAGCCGGGACGGAGTCAATCAGCCCCAGCATTTT	CASSRDGVNQPQHF
NA	TRBV5-1	TRBD2	TRBJ2-2	TGCGCCAGCAGCTTTACCCTAGCGGGGGCTACCGGCGGGGAGCTGTTTTTT	CASSFTLAGATGGELFF
NA	TRBV6-5	NA	TRBJ2-7	TGTGCCAGCAGTTATTACTCCACCCTACGGGACCCCTTCTACGAGCAGTACTTC	CASSYYSTLRDPFYEQYF
NA	TRBV7-2	NA	TRBJ2-7	TGTGCCAGCAGCTTTCCGACCCGAGGCTACGAGCAGTACTTC	CASSFPTRGYEQYF
many	TRBV6-2/TRBV6-3	TRBD2	TRBJ2-2	TGTGCCAGCAGTTCGAGAGCGGGGGTGAGGAACACCGGGGAGCTGTTTTTT	CASSSRAGVRNTGELFF
NA	TRBV4-3	TRBD1	TRBJ1-1	TGCGCCAGCAGCCGCTGGACAGGGGGACACACTGAAGCTTTCTTT	CASSRWTGGHTEAFF
few	TRBV5-1	TRBD1	TRBJ2-7	TGCGCCAGCAGCTTGGCGGGTGGACAGGCCTACGAGCAGTACTTC	CASSLAGGQAYEQYF
NA	TRBV5-1	NA	TRBJ2-5	TGCGCCAGCAGCTTCCTTGGGGGGCCGGGCGAGACCCAGTACTTC	CASSFLGGPGETQYF
NA	TRBV20-1	NA	TRBJ2-7	TGCAGTGCTAGGTCCGGGACACGCTACGAGCAGTACTTC	CSARSGTRYEQYF
NA	TRBV2	NA	TRBJ2-2	TGTGCCAGCAGTGAGGACCGTGCGAACACCGGGGAGCTGTTTTTT	CASSEDRANTGELFF
NA	TRBV7-7	TRBD2	TRBJ2-1	TGTGCTAGCAGCTCCCTAGCGGGGCCCTCCTCCTACAATGAGCAGTTCTTC	CASSSLAGPSSYNEQFF
NA	TRBV9	NA	TRBJ1-1	TGTGCCAGCAGCGTAGACTTGAACACTGAAGCTTTCTTT	CASSVDLNTEAFF
NA	TRBV3-1	NA	TRBJ2-5	TGTGCCAGCAGCCCGATACGGACAGAGCAAGAGACCCAGTACTTC	CASSPIRTEQETQYF